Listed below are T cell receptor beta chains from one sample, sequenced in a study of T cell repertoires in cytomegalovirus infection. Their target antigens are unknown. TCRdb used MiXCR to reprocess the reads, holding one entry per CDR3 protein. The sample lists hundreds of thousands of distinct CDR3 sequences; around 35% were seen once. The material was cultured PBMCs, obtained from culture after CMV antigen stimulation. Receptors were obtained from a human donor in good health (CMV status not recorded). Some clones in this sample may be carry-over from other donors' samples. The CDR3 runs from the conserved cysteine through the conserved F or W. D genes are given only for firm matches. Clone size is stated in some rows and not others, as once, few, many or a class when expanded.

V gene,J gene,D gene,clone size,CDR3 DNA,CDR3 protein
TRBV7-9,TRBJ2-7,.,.,TGTGCCAGCAGCCCTGGGGTCAGCTCCTACGAGCAGTACTTC,CASSPGVSSYEQYF
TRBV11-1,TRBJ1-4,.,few,TGTGCCAGCAGCGGAGGACGGGCAACTAATGAAAAACTGTTTTTT,CASSGGRATNEKLFF
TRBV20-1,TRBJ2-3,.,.,TGCAGTGCTAGTGCATCGGATACGCAGTATTTT,CSASASDTQYF
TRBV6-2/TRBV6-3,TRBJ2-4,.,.,TGTGCCAGCATTCAAAGGCACGAAAACATTCAGTACTTC,CASIQRHENIQYF
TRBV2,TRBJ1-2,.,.,TGTGCCAGCAGCGCCCCGGTGTGGGGGGATGGCTACACCTTC,CASSAPVWGDGYTF
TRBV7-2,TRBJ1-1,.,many,TGTGCCAGCAGCTTCGGGGCAGCCCCCCGGGAAGCTTTCTTT,CASSFGAAPREAFF
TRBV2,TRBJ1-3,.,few,TGTGCCAGCACCCAAGGGACATCTGGAAACACCATATATTTT,CASTQGTSGNTIYF
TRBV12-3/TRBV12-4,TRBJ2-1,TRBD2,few,TGTGCCAGCAGTTACGGCGCTAGCGGGGGGGCCAGGAATGAGCAGTTCTTC,CASSYGASGGARNEQFF
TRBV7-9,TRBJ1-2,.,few,TGTGCCAGCAGCTTCGCGGTCGGTGGCTACACCTTC,CASSFAVGGYTF
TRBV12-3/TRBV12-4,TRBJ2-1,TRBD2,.,TGTGCCAGCAGTTTAGCGCCTTGGACTAGCGGGAGGGCAGCCTACAATGAGCAGTTCTTC,CASSLAPWTSGRAAYNEQFF
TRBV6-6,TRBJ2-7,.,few,TGTGCCAGCAGTACCCCCCCTGGAGCAAGCTCCTACGAGCAGTACTTC,CASSTPPGASSYEQYF
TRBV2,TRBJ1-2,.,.,TGTGCCAGCAGTGTCGAACGATATGGCTACACCTTC,CASSVERYGYTF
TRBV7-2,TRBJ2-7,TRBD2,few,TGTGCCAGCAGCTTAGCCCCGACTAGCGGGATCCACGAGCAGTACTTC,CASSLAPTSGIHEQYF
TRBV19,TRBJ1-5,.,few,TGTGCCAGTAGTAGGAGCAGGGCACAGAATCAGCCCCAGCATTTT,CASSRSRAQNQPQHF
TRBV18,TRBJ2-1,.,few,TGTGCCAGCTCACCAAACTTCTCATCTAACGACGGGGATGAGCAGTTCTTC,CASSPNFSSNDGDEQFF
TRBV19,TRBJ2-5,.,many,TGTGCCAGTAGTCCCGACAGAGTCCAAGAGACCCAGTACTTC,CASSPDRVQETQYF
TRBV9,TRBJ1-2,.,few,TGTGCCAGCAGCGTAGACGCCACCTCGGGACCGCGGGATGGCTACACCTTC,CASSVDATSGPRDGYTF
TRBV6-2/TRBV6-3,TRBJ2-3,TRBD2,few,TGTGCCAGCAGTAACTCAGCGGGAGCGCAGTATTTT,CASSNSAGAQYF
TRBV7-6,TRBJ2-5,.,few,TGTGCCAGCAGCTTAGCGCAGGGATCGGGTCGGACCCAGTACTTC,CASSLAQGSGRTQYF
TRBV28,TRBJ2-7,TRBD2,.,TGTGCCAGCAGTCGCTCCCGGGAGGCCACCTACGAGCAGTACTTC,CASSRSREATYEQYF
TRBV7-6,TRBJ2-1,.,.,TGTGCCAGCAGCCGATTTACCGGGACTGTGTACAATGAGCAGTTCTTC,CASSRFTGTVYNEQFF
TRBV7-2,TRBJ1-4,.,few,TGTGCCAGCAGCTACCGGGCAGCCTATAATGAAAAACTGTTTTTT,CASSYRAAYNEKLFF
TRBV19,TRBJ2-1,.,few,TGTGCCAGTAGTATCCGGGACTCCAATGAGCAGTTCTTC,CASSIRDSNEQFF
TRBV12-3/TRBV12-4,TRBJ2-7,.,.,TGTGCCAGCAGTCACTCGGCGTTCTCCTACGAGCAGTACTTC,CASSHSAFSYEQYF
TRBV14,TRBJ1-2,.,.,TGTGCCAGCAGCCACGGACACACAGAGGGCTACACCTTC,CASSHGHTEGYTF
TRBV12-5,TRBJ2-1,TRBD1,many,TGTGCTAGTGGTCCAGGACAGGGGCGATACAATGAGCAGTTCTTC,CASGPGQGRYNEQFF
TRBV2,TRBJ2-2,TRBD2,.,TGTGCCAGCAGCCTCGGACTAGCGGGTCTGGAGCTGTTTTTT,CASSLGLAGLELFF
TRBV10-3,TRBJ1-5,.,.,TGTGCCATCAGTGATCGCAGGGTGCCCCAGCATTTT,CAISDRRVPQHF
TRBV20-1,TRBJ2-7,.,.,TGCAGTGGACTCCCCGGCCTAGTTGTCCACGAGCAGTACTTC,CSGLPGLVVHEQYF
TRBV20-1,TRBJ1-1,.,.,TGCAGTGCTAGTCCAATGGCCACTGAAGCTTTCTTT,CSASPMATEAFF
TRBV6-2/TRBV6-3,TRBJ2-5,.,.,TGTGCCAGCACATCCAGGAGGGAGGAGGAAGAGACCCAGTACTTC,CASTSRREEEETQYF
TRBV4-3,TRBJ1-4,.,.,TGCGCCAGCAGCCAAGATAGGGGGGGGTGGGAAAAACTGTTTTTT,CASSQDRGGWEKLFF
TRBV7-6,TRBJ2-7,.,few,TGTGCCAGCAGCGCGGACACCTACGAGCAGTACTTC,CASSADTYEQYF
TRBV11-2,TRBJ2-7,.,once,TGTGCCAGCAGCTTCCCTGGGGGGGGGCCTGTCGAGCAGTACTTC,CASSFPGGGPVEQYF
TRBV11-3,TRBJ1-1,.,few,TGTGCCAGCAGCTTACTTTGGGGTTCTAAAGCTTTCTTT,CASSLLWGSKAFF
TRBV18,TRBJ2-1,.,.,TGTGCCAGCTCACCACCGTCCTTGGTTTATGAGCAGTTCTTC,CASSPPSLVYEQFF
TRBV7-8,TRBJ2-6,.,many,TGTGCCAGCAGCCAGAGCTCTGGGGCCAACGTCCTGACTTTC,CASSQSSGANVLTF
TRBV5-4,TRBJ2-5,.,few,TGTGCCAGCAGCTTGTTTGGGCTCCGGGAGACCCAGTACTTC,CASSLFGLRETQYF
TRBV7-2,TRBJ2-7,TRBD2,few,TGTGCCAGCAGCTTCAGCGGGGCAAAGCCCTACGAGCAGTACTTC,CASSFSGAKPYEQYF
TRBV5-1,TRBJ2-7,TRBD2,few,TGCGCCAGCAGCTTGGGGACTAGCGGGGGCTCCTACGAGCAGTACTTC,CASSLGTSGGSYEQYF
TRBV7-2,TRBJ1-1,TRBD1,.,TGTGCCAGCAGCGTACAGGGGGCGAACACTGAAGCTTTCTTT,CASSVQGANTEAFF
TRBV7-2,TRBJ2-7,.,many,TGTGCCAGCAGCGTAACCCCGGGACGATATACCTACGAGCAGTACTTC,CASSVTPGRYTYEQYF
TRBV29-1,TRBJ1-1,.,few,TGCAGCGTCCGGGCGTCGACTGAAGCTTTCTTT,CSVRASTEAFF
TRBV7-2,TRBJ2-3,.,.,TGTGCCAGCAGGGCCCGTGGGGATACGCAGTATTTT,CASRARGDTQYF
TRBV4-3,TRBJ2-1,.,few,TGCGCCAGCAGCCGAGGGACTGGTTACTCCTACAATGAGCAGTTCTTC,CASSRGTGYSYNEQFF
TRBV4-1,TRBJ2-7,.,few,TGCGCCAGCAGCCAAGGGCCCGGAGTGTACTTC,CASSQGPGVYF
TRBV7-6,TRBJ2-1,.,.,TGTGCCAGCAGCTTCAGGTTAGGGGAGGAGCAGTTCTTC,CASSFRLGEEQFF
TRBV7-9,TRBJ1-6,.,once,TGTGCCAGCAGCTTAAATGGTTCACCCCTCCACTTT,CASSLNGSPLHF
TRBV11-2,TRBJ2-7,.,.,TGTGCCAGCAGTTTCACGGGACCCGCCTACGAGCAGTACTTC,CASSFTGPAYEQYF
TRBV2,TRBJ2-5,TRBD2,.,TGTGCCAGCAAGAGACTAGCGGGCCCTCAAGAGACCCAGTACTTC,CASKRLAGPQETQYF
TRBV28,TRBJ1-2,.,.,TGTGCCAGCAGCTTAGGTCCGGGCTACACCTTC,CASSLGPGYTF